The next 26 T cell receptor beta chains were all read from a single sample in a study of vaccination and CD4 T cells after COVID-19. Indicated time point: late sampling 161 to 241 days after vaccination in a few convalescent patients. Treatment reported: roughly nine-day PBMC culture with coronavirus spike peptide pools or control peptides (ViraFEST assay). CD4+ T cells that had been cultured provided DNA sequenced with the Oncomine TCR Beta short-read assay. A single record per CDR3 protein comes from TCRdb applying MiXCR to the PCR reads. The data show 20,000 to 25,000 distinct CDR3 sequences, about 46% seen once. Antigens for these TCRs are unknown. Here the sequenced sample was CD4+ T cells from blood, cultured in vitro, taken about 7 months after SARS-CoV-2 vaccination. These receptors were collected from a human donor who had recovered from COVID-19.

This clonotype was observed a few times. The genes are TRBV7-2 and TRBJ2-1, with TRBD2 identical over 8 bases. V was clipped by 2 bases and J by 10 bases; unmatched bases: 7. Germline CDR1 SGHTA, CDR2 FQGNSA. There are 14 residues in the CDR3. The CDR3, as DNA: TGTGCCAGCAGCTTAAGGCCCCCGGGGGGGGAGCAGTTCTTC. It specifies CASSLRPPGGEQFF.

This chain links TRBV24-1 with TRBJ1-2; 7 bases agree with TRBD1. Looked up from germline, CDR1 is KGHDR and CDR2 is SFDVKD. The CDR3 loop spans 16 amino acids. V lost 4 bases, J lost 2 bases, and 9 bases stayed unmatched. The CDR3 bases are TGTGCCACCAGTGAAACCTCAGGGGGAAAGAACTATGGCTACACCTTC. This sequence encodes CATSETSGGKNYGYTF.

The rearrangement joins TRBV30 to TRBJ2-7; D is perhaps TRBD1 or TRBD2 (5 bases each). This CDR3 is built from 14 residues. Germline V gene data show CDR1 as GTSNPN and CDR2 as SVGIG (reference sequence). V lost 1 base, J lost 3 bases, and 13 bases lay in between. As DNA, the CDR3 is TGTGCCTGGAGTGATCTTCAGGGAGTCTACGAGCAGTACTTC. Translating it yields CAWSDLQGVYEQYF.

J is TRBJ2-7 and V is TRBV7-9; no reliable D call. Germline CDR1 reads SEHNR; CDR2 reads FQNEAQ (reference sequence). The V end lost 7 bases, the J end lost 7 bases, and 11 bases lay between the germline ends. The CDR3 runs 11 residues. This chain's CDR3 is CASTSGTEQYF. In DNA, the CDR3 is TGTGCCAGCACCTCAGGTACTGAGCAGTACTTC.

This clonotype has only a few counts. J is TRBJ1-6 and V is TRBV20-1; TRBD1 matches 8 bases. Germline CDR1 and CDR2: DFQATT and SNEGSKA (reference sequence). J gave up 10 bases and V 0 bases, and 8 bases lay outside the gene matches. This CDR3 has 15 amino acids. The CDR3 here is CSARDRVRGQSPLHF. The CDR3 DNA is TGCAGTGCTAGAGATCGCGTCAGGGGGCAGTCACCCCTCCACTTT.

The CDR3 coding sequence is TGTGCCAGCAGTGAACGGGCAGAGTTCGAGCAGTACTTC. As protein: CASSERAEFEQYF. V usage is TRBV6-1 and J usage is TRBJ2-7; unclear D gene. The CDR3 spans 13 residues. Germline CDR1 is MNHNS and CDR2 is SASEGT. The V gene lost 2 bases and the J gene lost 6 bases, with 11 bases spanning the gap.

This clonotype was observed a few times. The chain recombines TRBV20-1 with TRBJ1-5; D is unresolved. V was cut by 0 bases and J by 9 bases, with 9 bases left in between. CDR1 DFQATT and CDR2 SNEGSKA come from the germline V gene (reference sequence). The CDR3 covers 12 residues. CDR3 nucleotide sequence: TGCAGTGCTAGAGATCAGCGCCGGCCCCAGCATTTT. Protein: CSARDQRRPQHF.

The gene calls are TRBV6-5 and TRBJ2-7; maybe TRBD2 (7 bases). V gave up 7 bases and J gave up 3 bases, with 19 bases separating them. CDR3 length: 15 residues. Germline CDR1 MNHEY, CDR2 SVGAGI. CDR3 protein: CASNPTGRGFYEQYF. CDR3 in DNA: TGTGCCAGCAACCCCACAGGGAGGGGGTTCTACGAGCAGTACTTC.

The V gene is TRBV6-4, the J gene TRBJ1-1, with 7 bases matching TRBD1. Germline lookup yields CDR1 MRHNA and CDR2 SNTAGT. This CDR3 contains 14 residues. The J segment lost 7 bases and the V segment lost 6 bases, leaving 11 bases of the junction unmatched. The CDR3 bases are TGTGCCAGCAGGATGACAGGGCTGCACGATGAAGCTTTCTTT. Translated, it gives CASRMTGLHDEAFF.

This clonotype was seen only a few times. CDR3 amino acids: CSARDQQDTEAFF. Here the CDR3 DNA reads TGCAGTGCTAGAGACCAGCAGGACACTGAAGCTTTCTTT. The V gene is TRBV20-1, the J gene TRBJ1-1; D is ambiguous. Germline-derived CDR1 and CDR2 are DFQATT and SNEGSKA (reference sequence). V dropped 0 bases and J dropped 3 bases, with 8 bases sitting between them. This CDR3 has 13 residues.

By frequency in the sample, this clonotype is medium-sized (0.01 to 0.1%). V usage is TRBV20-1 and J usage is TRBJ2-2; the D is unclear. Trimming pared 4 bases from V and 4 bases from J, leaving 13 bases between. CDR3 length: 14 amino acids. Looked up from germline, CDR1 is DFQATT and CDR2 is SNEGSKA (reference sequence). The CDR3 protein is CSAMHGKGTGELFF. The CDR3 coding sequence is TGCAGTGCTATGCATGGGAAGGGCACCGGGGAGCTGTTTTTT.

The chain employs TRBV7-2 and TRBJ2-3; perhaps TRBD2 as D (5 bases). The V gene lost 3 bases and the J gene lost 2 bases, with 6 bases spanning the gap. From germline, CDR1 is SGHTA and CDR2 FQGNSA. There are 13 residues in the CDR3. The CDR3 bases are TGTGCCAGCAGCTTCGGGGTCACAGATACGCAGTATTTT. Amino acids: CASSFGVTDTQYF.

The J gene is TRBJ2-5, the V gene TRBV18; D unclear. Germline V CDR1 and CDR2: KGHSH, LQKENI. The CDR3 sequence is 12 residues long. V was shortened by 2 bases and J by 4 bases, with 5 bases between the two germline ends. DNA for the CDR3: TGTGCCAGCTCACCATCGGGAGAGACCCAGTACTTC. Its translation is CASSPSGETQYF.

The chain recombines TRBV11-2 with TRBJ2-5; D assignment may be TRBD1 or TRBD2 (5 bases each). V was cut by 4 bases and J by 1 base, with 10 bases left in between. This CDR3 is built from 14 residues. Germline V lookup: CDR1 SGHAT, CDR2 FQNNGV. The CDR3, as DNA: TGTGCCAGCAGCTCCCGAGGGGTCCAAGAGACCCAGTACTTC. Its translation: CASSSRGVQETQYF. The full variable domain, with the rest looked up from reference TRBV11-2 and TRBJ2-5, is EAGVAQSPRYKIIEKRQSVAFWCNPISGHATLYWYQQILGQGPKLLIQFQNNGVVDDSQLPKDRFSAERLKGVDSTLKIQPAKLEDSAVYLCASSSRGVQETQYFGPGTRLLVL.

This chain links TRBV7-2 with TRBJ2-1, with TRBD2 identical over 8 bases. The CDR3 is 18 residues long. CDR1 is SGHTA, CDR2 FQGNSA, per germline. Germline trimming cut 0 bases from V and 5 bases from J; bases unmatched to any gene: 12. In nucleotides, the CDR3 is TGTGCCAGCAGCTTAGCAGTTAGTTTGTCGGGAGGGAACAATGAGCAGTTCTTC. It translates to CASSLAVSLSGGNNEQFF.

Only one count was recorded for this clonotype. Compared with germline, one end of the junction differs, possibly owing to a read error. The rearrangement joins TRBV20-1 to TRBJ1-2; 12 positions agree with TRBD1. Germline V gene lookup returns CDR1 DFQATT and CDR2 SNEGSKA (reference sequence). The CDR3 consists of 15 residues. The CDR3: CSAGPSGTGGYGCTF. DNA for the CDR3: TGCAGTGCTGGTCCGTCCGGGACAGGGGGCTATGGCTGCACCTTC.

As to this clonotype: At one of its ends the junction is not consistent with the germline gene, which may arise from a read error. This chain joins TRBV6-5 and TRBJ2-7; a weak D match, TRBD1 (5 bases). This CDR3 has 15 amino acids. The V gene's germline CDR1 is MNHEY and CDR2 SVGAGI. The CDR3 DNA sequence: TGTGCCAGTAGTTGGACATTTTCCCCTAGGAACGAGCAGTACTTC. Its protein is CASSWTFSPRNEQYF.

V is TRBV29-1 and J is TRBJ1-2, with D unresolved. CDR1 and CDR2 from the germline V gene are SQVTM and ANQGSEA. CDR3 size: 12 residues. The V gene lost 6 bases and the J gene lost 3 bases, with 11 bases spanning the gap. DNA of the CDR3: TGCAGCGTGACGGTCTATGACTATGGCTACACCTTC. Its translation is CSVTVYDYGYTF.

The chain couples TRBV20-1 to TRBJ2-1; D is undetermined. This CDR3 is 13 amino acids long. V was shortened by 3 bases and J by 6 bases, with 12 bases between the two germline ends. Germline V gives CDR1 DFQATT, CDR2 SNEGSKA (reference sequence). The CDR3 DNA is TGCAGTGCTAGTCACTTCACCGGCAATGAGCAGTTCTTC. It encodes CSASHFTGNEQFF.

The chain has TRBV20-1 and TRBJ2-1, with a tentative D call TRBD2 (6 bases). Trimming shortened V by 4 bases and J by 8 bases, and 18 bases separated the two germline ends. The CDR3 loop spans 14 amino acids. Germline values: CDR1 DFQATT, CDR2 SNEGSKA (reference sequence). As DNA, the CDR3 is TGCAGTGCTACTATGGGGGGTCGGATCGATGAGCAGTTCTTC. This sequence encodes CSATMGGRIDEQFF.

CDR3 region: CASSGGSSGGSPLHF. CDR3 coding DNA: TGTGCCAGCAGTGGAGGGTCATCCGGAGGTTCACCCCTCCACTTT. The chain is built from TRBV6-1 and TRBJ1-6; D is unresolved. The CDR3 extends over 15 amino acids. Germline V gene sequence: CDR1 MNHNS, CDR2 SASEGT. The V gene lost 4 bases and the J gene lost 9 bases, with 16 bases spanning the gap.

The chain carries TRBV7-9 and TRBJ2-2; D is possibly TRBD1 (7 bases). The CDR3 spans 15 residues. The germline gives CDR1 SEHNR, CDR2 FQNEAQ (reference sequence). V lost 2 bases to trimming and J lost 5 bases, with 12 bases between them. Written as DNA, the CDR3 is TGTGCCAGCAGCTTACCGGCAGGGGGGACCGGGGAGCTGTTTTTT. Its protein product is CASSLPAGGTGELFF.

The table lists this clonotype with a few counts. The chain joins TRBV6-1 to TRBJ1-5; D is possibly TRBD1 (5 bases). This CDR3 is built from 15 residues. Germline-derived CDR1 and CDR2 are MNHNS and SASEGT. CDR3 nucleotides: TGTGCTACTAAGGCAGGGTCCGAACGGGGTCAGCCCCAGCATTTT. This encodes CATKAGSERGQPQHF.

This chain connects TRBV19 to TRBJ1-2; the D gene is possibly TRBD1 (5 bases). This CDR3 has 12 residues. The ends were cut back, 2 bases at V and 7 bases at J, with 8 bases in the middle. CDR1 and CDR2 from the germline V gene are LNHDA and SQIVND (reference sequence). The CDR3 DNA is TGTGCCAGTAGTATATTCGGGGGTGGCTACACCTTC. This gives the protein CASSIFGGGYTF.

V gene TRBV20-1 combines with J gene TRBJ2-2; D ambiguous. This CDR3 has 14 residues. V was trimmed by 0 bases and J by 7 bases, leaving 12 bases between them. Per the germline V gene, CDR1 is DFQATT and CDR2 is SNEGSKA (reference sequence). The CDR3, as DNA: TGCAGTGCTAGAGATCCAAGCGTCGGCGGGGAGCTGTTTTTT. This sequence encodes CSARDPSVGGELFF.

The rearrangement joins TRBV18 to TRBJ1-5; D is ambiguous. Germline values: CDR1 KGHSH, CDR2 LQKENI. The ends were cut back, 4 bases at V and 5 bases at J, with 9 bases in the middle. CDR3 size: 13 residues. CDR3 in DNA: TGTGCCAGCTCACGACTCGAGGATCAGCCCCAGCATTTT. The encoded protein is CASSRLEDQPQHF.